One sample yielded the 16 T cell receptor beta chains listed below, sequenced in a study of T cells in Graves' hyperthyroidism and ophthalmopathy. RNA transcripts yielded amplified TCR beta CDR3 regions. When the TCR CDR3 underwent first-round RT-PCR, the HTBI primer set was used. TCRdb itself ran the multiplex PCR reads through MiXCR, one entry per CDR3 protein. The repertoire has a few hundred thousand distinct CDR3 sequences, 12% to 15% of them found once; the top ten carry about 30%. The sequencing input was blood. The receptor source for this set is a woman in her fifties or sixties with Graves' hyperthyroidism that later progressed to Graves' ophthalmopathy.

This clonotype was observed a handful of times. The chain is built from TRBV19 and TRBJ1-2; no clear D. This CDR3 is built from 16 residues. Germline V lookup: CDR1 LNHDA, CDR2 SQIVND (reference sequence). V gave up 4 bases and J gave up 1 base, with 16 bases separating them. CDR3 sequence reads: CASSKRRTAINYGYTF. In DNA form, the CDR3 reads TGTGCCAGTAGTAAAAGGCGGACGGCTATTAACTATGGCTACACCTTC.

The CDR3, as DNA: TGTGCCACCAGTGATTTGGGCGGGACAGGGACCTACAATGAGCAGTTCTTC. Its translation is CATSDLGGTGTYNEQFF. J is TRBJ2-1 and V is TRBV24-1; TRBD1 matches at 9 bases. CDR3 length: 17 amino acids. The germline CDR1 and CDR2 sequences are KGHDR and SFDVKD. V shed 0 bases, J shed 2 bases, and the junction held 4 bases outside the gene matches.

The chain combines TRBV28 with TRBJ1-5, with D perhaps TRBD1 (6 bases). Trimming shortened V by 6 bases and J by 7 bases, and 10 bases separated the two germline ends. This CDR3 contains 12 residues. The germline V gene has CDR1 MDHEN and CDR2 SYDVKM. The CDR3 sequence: CASRAQGQPQHF. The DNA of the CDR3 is TGTGCCAGCAGAGCCCAGGGGCAGCCCCAGCATTTT.

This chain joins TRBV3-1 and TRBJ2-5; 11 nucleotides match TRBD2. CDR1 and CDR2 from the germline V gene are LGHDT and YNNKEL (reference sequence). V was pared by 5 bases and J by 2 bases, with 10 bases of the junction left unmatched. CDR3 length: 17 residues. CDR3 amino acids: CASSERQGLAEQETQYF. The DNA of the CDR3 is TGTGCCAGCAGCGAACGACAGGGACTAGCGGAACAAGAGACCCAGTACTTC.

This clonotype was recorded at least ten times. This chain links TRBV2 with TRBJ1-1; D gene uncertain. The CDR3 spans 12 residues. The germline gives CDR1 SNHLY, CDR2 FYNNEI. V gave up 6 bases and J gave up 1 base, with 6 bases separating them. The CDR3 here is CASRPENTEAFF. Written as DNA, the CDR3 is TGTGCCAGCAGACCAGAGAACACTGAAGCTTTCTTT.

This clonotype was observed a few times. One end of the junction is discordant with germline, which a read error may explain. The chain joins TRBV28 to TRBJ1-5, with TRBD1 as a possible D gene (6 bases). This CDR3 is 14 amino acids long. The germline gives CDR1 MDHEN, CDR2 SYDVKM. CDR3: CASSLRGGNRPQHF. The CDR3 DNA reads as TGTGCCAGCAGTTTAAGGGGGGGCAATCGGCCCCAGCATTTT.

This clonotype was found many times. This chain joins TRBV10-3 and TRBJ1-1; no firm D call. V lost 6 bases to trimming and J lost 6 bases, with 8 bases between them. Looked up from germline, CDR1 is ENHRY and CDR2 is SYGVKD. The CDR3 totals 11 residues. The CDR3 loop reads CAIREDAEAFF. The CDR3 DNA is TGTGCCATCAGAGAGGACGCTGAAGCTTTCTTT.

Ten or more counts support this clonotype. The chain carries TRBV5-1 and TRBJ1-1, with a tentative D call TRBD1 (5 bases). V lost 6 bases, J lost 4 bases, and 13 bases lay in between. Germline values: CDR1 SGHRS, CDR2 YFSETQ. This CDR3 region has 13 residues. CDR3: CASMREGVTEAFF. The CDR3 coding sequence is TGCGCCAGCATGCGGGAAGGGGTCACTGAAGCTTTCTTT. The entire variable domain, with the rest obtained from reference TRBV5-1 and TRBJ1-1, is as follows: KAGVTQTPRYLIKTRGQQVTLSCSPISGHRSVSWYQQTPGQGLQFLFEYFSETQRNKGNFPGRFSGRQFSNSRSEMNVSTLELGDSALYLCASMREGVTEAFFGQGTRLTVV.

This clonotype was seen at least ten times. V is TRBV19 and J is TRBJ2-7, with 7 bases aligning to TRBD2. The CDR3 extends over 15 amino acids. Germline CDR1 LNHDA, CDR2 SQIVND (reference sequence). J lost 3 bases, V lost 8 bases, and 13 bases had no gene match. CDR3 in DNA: TGTGCCAGTTCGCGCTTTAGAGCGGGAAACTACGAGCAGTACTTC. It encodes CASSRFRAGNYEQYF.

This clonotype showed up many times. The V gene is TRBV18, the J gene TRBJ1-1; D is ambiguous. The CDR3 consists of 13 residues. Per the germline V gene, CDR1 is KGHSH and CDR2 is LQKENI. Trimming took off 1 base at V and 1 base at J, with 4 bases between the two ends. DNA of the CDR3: TGTGCCAGCTCACCACGACAGAACACTGAAGCTTTCTTT. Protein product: CASSPRQNTEAFF.

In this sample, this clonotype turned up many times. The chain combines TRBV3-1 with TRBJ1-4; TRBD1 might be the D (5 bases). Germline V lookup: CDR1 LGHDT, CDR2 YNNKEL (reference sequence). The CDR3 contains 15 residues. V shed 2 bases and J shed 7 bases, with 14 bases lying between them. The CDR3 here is CASSQLNGAGEKLFF. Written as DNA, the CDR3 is TGTGCCAGCAGCCAACTTAACGGGGCGGGTGAAAAACTGTTTTTT.

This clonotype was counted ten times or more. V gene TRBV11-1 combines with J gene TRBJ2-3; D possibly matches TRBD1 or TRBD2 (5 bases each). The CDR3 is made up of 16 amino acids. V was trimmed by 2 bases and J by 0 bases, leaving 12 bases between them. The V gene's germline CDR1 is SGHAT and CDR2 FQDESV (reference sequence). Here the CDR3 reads CASSLTGRKSTDTQYF. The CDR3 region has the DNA TGTGCCAGCAGCTTAACGGGACGGAAAAGCACAGATACGCAGTATTTT.

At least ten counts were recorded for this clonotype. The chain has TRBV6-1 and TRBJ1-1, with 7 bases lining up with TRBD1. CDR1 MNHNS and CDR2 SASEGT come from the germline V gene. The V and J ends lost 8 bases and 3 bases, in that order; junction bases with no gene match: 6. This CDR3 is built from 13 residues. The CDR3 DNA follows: TGTGCCAGCGGGATCAGGGGGGACACTGAAGCTTTCTTT. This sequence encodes CASGIRGDTEAFF.

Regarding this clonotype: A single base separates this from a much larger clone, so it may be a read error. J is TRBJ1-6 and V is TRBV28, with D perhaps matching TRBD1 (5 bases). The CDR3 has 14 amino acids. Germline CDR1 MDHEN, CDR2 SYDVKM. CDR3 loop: CASNWGGNNSPFHF. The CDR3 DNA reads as TGTGCCAGCAATTGGGGGGGAAATAATTCACCCTTCCACTTT.

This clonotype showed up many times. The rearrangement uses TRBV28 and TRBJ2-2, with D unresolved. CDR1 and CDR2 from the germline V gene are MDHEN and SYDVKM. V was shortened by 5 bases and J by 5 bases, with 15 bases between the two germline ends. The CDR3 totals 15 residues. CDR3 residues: CASSPSSVSTGELFF. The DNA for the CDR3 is TGTGCCAGCAGTCCCAGCTCGGTCTCAACCGGGGAGCTGTTTTTT.

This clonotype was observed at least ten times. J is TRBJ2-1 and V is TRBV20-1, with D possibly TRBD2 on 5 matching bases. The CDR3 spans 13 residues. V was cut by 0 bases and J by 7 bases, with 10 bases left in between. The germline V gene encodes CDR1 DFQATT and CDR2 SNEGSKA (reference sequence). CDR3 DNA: TGCAGTGCTAGAGATCGGGAAAATAATGAGCAGTTCTTC. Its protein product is CSARDRENNEQFF.